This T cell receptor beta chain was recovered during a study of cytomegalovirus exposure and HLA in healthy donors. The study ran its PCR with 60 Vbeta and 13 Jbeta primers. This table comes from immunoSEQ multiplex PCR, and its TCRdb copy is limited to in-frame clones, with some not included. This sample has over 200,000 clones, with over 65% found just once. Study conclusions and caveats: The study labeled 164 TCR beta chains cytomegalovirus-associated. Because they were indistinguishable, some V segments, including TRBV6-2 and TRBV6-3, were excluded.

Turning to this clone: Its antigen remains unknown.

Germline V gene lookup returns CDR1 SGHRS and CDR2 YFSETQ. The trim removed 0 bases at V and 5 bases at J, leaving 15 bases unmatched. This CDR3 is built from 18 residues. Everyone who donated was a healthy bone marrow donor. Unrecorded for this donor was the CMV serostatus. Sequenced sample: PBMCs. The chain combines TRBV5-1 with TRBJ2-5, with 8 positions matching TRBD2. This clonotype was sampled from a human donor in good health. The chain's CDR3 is CASSLGTSGTFSRETQYF. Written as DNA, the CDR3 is TGCGCCAGCAGCTTGGGTACTAGCGGAACTTTCAGCAGGGAGACCCAGTACTTC.